Reported below is one T cell receptor (beta chain). What it binds is not known. Enrollment shut out patients with autoimmune disease history or systemic immunosuppression. The data originate from a study of OX40 agonist ivuxolimab in advanced cancers. Study-wide context: People who had prior anti-PD-1, anti-PD-L1 or anti-CTLA-4 therapy could take part, and under 45% had some. Study-wide points: Some patients who did not respond also had low normalized T-cell clonal expansion.

This CDR3 has 15 residues. The V and J ends lost 3 bases and 2 bases respectively, with 11 bases between them. Germline values: CDR1 SEHNR, CDR2 FQNEAQ (reference sequence). Sequencing used immunoSEQ multiplex PCR; TCRdb keeps in-frame clones, though not all of them. The sample has under 25,000 clones, approximately 78% seen once. This rearrangement joins TRBV7-9 to TRBJ1-3, with D perhaps matching TRBD1 (6 bases). Sample: CD4+ or CD8+ T cells sorted from blood, taken in a trial of the OX40 agonist ivuxolimab. This receptor was obtained from an adult with an advanced solid tumor such as melanoma, head and neck, liver or kidney cancer. The CDR3 sequence is CASSFPDRTGNTIYF. The DNA for the CDR3 is TGTGCCAGCAGCTTCCCGGACAGAACTGGAAACACCATATATTTT.